The present TCR beta chain was sequenced within a study of T cells in Graves' hyperthyroidism and ophthalmopathy. V lost 7 bases and J 1 base, leaving 8 bases between the germline ends. The CDR3 has 13 amino acids. CDR1 is SNHLY, CDR2 FYNNEI, per germline. Amplified TCR beta CDR3 regions derived from RNA transcripts. HTBI primers drove first-round RT-PCR of the TCR CDR3. TCRdb independently ran MiXCR on the multiplex PCR reads; one entry per CDR3 protein. The sample yields around 340,000 distinct CDR3 sequences, around a sixth seen once. This clonotype appeared many times. This sequence was found in a woman between 50 and 59 years old with Graves' hyperthyroidism. The sequenced sample consisted of blood. V usage is TRBV2 and J usage is TRBJ1-5; no reliable D call. The CDR3 reads CASNIQSNQPQHF. The CDR3 DNA sequence: TGTGCCAGCAACATACAGAGCAATCAGCCCCAGCATTTT.